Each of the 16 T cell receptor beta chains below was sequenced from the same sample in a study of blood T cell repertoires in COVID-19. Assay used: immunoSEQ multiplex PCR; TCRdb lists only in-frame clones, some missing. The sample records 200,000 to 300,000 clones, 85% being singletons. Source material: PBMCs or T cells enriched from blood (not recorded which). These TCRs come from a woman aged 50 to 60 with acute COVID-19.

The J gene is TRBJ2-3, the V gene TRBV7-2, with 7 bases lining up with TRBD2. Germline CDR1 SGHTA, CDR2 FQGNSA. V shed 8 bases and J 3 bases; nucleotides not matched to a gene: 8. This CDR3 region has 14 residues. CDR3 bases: TGTGCCAGCGGACCCGGACTAGTAACAGATACGCAGTATTTT. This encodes CASGPGLVTDTQYF.

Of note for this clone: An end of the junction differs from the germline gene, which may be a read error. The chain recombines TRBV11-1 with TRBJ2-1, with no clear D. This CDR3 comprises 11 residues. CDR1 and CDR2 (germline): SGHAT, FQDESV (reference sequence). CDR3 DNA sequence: TGTGCCAGCAGCTTAAGCTCCCTAGAAGTCTTC. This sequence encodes CASSLSSLEVF.

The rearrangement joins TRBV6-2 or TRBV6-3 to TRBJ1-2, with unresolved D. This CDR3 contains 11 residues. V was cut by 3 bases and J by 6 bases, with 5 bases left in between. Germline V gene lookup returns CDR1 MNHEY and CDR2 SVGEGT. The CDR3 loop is CASSYLDGYTF. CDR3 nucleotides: TGTGCCAGCAGTTATCTAGATGGCTACACCTTC.

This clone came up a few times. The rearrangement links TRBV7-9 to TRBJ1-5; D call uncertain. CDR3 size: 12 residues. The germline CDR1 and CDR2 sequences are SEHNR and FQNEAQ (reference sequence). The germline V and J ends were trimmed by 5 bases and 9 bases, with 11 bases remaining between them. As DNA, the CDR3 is TGTGCCAGCAGCCGCCCCAGCGGGCCCCAGCATTTT. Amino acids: CASSRPSGPQHF.

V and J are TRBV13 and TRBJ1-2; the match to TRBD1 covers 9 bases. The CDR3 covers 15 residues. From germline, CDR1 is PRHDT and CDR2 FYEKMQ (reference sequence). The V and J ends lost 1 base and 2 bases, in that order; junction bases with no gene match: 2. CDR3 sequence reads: CASSLEGTGNYGYTF. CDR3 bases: TGTGCCAGCAGCTTAGAGGGGACAGGGAACTATGGCTACACCTTC.

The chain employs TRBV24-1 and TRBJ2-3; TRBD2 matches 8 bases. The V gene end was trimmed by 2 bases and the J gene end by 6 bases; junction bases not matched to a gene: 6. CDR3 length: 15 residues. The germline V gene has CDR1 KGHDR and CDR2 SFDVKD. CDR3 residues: CATSDYTGGHDTQYF. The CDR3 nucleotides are TGTGCCACCAGTGATTACACGGGGGGGCACGATACGCAGTATTTT.

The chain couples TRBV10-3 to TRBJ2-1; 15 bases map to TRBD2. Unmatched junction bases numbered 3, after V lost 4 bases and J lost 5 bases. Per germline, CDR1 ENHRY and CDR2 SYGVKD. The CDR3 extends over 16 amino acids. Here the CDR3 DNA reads TGTGCCATCAGTGGGACTAGCGGGGGGGATAACAATGAGCAGTTCTTC. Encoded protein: CAISGTSGGDNNEQFF.

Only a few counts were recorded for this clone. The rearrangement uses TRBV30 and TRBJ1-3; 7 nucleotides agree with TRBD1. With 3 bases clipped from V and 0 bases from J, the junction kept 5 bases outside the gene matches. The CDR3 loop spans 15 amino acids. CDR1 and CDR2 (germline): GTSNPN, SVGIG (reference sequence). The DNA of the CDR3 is TGTGCCTGGAGCTTCAGGGGGAACTCTGGAAACACCATATATTTT. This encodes CAWSFRGNSGNTIYF.

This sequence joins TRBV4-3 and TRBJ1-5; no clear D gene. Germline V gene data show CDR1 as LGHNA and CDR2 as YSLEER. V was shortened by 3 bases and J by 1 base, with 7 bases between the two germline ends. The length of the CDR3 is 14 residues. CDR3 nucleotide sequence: TGCGCCAGCAGCCAGCAAGCCAGCAATCAGCCCCAGCATTTT. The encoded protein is CASSQQASNQPQHF.

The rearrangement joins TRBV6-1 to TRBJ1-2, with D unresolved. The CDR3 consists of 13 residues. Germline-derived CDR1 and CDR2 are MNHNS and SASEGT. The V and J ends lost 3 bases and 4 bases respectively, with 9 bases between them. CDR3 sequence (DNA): TGTGCCAGCAGTGACCTCACAGTCTATGGCTACACCTTC. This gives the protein CASSDLTVYGYTF.

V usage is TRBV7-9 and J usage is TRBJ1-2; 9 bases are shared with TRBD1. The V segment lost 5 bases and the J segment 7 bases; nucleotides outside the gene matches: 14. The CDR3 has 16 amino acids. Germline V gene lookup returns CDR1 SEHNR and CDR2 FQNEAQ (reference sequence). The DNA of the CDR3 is TGTGCCAGCAGCCAAACCCCCGGACAGGGGAAAGGTGGCTACACCTTC. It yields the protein CASSQTPGQGKGGYTF.

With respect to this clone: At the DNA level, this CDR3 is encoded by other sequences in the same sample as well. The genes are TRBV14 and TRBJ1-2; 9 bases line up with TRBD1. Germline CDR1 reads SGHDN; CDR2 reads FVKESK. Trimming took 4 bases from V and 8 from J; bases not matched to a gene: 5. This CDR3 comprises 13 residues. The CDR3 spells CASSPRTGEGYTF. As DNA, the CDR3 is TGTGCCAGCAGCCCCCGGACAGGGGAAGGCTACACCTTC.

In nucleotides, the CDR3 is TGCAGTGCTAGTCCTAGCGGGTGGGATACGCAGTATTTT. Translating it yields CSASPSGWDTQYF. The rearrangement links TRBV20-1 to TRBJ2-3, with TRBD2 matching 8 bases. Trimming cost V 3 bases and J 6 bases; bases outside gene matches: 5. The CDR3 extends over 13 amino acids. The V gene's germline CDR1 is DFQATT and CDR2 SNEGSKA (reference sequence).

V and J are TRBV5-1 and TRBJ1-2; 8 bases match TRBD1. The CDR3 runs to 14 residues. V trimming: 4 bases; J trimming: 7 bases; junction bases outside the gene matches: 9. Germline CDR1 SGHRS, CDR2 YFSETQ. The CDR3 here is CASSLGTGGSGYTF. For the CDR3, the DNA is TGCGCCAGCAGCCTAGGGACAGGCGGGAGTGGCTACACCTTC.

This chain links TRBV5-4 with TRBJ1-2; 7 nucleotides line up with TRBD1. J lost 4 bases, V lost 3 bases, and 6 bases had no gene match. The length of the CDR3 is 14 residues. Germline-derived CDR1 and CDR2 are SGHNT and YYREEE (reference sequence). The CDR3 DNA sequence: TGTGCCAGCAGCTATCCGGGACAGTCCTATGGCTACACCTTC. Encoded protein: CASSYPGQSYGYTF.

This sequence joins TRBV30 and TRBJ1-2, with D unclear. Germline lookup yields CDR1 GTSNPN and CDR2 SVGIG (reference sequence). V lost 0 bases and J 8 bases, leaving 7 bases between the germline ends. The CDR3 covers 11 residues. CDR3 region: CAWSVPGGYTF. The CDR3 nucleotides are TGTGCCTGGAGTGTACCGGGGGGCTACACCTTC.